Listed below are T cell receptor beta chains from one sample, sequenced in a study of early stage breast cancer tumors. Repertoires were generated with immunoSEQ multiplex PCR, while TCRdb's copy carries only in-frame clones and drops some. The sample lists around 30,000 clones, approximately 75% occurring once. Material: blood. These receptors came from a person aged 45 to 59 with breast cancer. CDR3s include the opening cysteine and the closing phenylalanine or tryptophan. Fields, in order: D gene, clone size, V gene, J gene, CDR3 protein, CDR3 DNA. A D gene is named only where the DNA matches it firmly. Only some rows state a clone size, as once, few, many or a class for expanded clones.

TRBD1,-,TRBV30,TRBJ2-5,CAWTGTGGEETQYF,TGTGCCTGGACTGGGACAGGGGGCGAAGAGACCCAGTACTTC
-,-,TRBV28,TRBJ2-6,CASSLSSSGANVLTF,TGTGCCAGCAGTTTATCCAGCTCTGGGGCCAACGTCCTGACTTTC
-,once,TRBV13,TRBJ2-1,CASSSPAREQFF,TGTGCCAGCAGCTCCCCCGCTCGGGAGCAGTTCTTC
-,-,TRBV9,TRBJ2-3,CASSVRGMRGDTQYF,TGTGCCAGCAGCGTACGCGGAATGAGGGGAGATACGCAGTATTTT
TRBD2,once,TRBV27,TRBJ2-7,CASSLTAGDFSYEQYF,TGTGCCAGCAGTTTAACGGCGGGAGATTTCTCCTACGAGCAGTACTTC
TRBD2,few,TRBV30,TRBJ2-7,CAWSPGGAYEQYF,TGTGCCTGGAGTCCGGGAGGGGCCTACGAGCAGTACTTC
-,few,TRBV11-3,TRBJ2-2,CASSLVGDTGELFF,TGTGCCAGCAGCTTAGTAGGGGACACCGGGGAGCTGTTTTTT
-,once,TRBV6-6,TRBJ1-3,CASSLDGSSGNTIYF,TGTGCCAGCAGTTTGGACGGTAGCTCTGGAAACACCATATATTTT
-,-,TRBV11-3,TRBJ1-1,CASSPNAGDTEAFF,TGTGCCAGCAGCCCCAATGCGGGGGACACTGAAGCTTTCTTT
TRBD2,-,TRBV27,TRBJ2-1,CASSLNAGEGYNEQFF,TGTGCCAGCAGTTTAAACGCGGGAGAGGGCTACAATGAGCAGTTCTTC
-,few,TRBV30,TRBJ2-3,CASSPGISTDTQYF,TGTGCCTCTTCGCCTGGGATAAGCACAGATACGCAGTATTTT
TRBD2,-,TRBV2,TRBJ2-3,CASKPAQGTSADTQYF,TGTGCCAGCAAGCCCGCTCAGGGGACTAGCGCAGATACGCAGTATTTT
TRBD1,-,TRBV6-5,TRBJ1-2,CASRTTGGASGGYTF,TGTGCCAGCAGGACAACAGGGGGCGCCTCAGGTGGCTACACCTTC
-,-,TRBV7-9,TRBJ2-7,CASSFPGKSYEQYF,TGTGCCAGCAGCTTTCCGGGAAAATCCTACGAGCAGTACTTC
-,-,TRBV2,TRBJ1-2,CASSEGANYGYTF,TGTGCCAGCAGTGAAGGAGCTAACTATGGCTACACCTTC
-,few,TRBV15,TRBJ2-1,CATSRENSYNEQFF,TGTGCCACCAGCAGAGAGAACAGTTACAATGAGCAGTTCTTC
TRBD2,-,TRBV5-1,TRBJ2-5,CASSLASGGQETQYF,TGCGCCAGCAGCTTGGCCAGCGGGGGGCAAGAGACCCAGTACTTC
TRBD2,-,TRBV5-4,TRBJ2-5,CASSSGLAGGETQYF,TGTGCCAGCAGCTCCGGACTAGCGGGAGGAGAGACCCAGTACTTC
TRBD2,-,TRBV11-2,TRBJ2-7,CASSLSTSGSYEQYF,TGTGCCAGCAGCCTTTCGACTAGCGGGAGCTACGAGCAGTACTTC
-,few,TRBV19,TRBJ1-2,CASSTGRQAYGYTF,TGTGCCAGTAGTACCGGTCGACAAGCCTATGGCTACACCTTC
-,-,TRBV7-9,TRBJ2-7,CASSLETSGEQYF,TGTGCCAGCAGCTTAGAGACTTCGGGTGAGCAGTACTTC
TRBD2,-,TRBV6-6,TRBJ2-2,CASSHGLAGTPGELFF,TGTGCCAGCAGCCACGGACTAGCGGGTACCCCCGGGGAGCTGTTTTTT
-,-,TRBV10-2,TRBJ2-1,CASSEGDEQFF,TGCGCCAGCAGTGAGGGGGATGAGCAGTTCTTC
TRBD2,-,TRBV18,TRBJ2-7,CASSPQREHLYEQYF,TGTGCCAGCTCACCTCAGCGGGAGCACCTCTACGAGCAGTACTTC
-,-,TRBV6-6,TRBJ1-4,CASSPRGGRNEKLFF,TGTGCCAGCAGTCCCCGGGGAGGTCGTAATGAAAAACTGTTTTTT
-,few,TRBV7-2,TRBJ1-2,CASSPGSASYGYTF,TGTGCCAGCAGCCCAGGATCAGCGTCCTATGGCTACACCTTC
-,-,TRBV20-1,TRBJ2-1,CSAPSYNEQFF,TGCAGTGCCCCCTCCTACAATGAGCAGTTCTTC
-,-,TRBV5-1,TRBJ1-1,CASSLEGREYDEAFF,TGCGCCAGCAGCTTGGAAGGCAGGGAGTATGATGAAGCTTTCTTT
-,few,TRBV30,TRBJ1-2,CAWSVGLNYGYTF,TGTGCCTGGAGTGTGGGCCTTAACTATGGCTACACCTTC
-,-,TRBV9,TRBJ1-3,CASSVEGSSGNTIYF,TGTGCCAGCAGCGTAGAGGGCTCAAGTGGAAACACCATATATTTT
-,-,TRBV5-1,TRBJ2-1,CASSLEATGSNEQFF,TGCGCCAGCAGCTTGGAGGCAACGGGGAGCAATGAGCAGTTCTTC
-,-,TRBV27,TRBJ1-4,CASSFWGTEEKLFF,TGTGCCAGCAGTTTTTGGGGGACGGAAGAAAAACTGTTTTTT
-,-,TRBV7-3,TRBJ2-3,CASSFSSGGWADTQYF,TGTGCCAGCAGCTTTAGTAGCGGAGGGTGGGCAGATACGCAGTATTTT
TRBD2,-,TRBV4-2,TRBJ2-1,CASSQDEGTSGSYEQFF,TGTGCCAGCAGCCAAGACGAGGGGACTAGCGGGAGCTATGAGCAGTTCTTC
TRBD1,-,TRBV19,TRBJ1-1,CASSFPGQGAAAAINTEAFF,TGTGCCAGTAGTTTCCCGGGACAGGGGGCCGCTGCCGCCATCAACACTGAAGCTTTCTTT
-,-,TRBV20-1,TRBJ1-1,CSASSGAFF,TGCAGTGCAAGTAGTGGAGCTTTCTTT
-,-,TRBV6-1,TRBJ1-2,CASSNIDNWYGYTF,TGTGCCAGCAGCAACATAGACAATTGGTATGGCTACACCTTC
TRBD2,once,TRBV6-5,TRBJ2-7,CASSQLAGGTYEQYF,TGTGCCAGCAGCCAACTAGCGGGAGGGACCTACGAGCAGTACTTC
TRBD1,-,TRBV5-4,TRBJ2-7,CASSLDYRGREQYF,TGTGCCAGCAGCTTGGATTACAGGGGGCGCGAGCAGTACTTC
TRBD1,few,TRBV19,TRBJ1-2,CASRGQGSKPIGGYTF,TGTGCCAGCCGCGGACAGGGAAGTAAGCCCATAGGTGGCTACACCTTC
-,few,TRBV5-1,TRBJ2-7,CASSTTGPPYEQYF,TGCGCCAGCAGCACTACAGGACCTCCCTACGAGCAGTACTTC
-,-,TRBV7-3,TRBJ2-6,CASSLSPQGTGANVLTF,TGTGCCAGCAGCCTCTCCCCACAGGGCACTGGGGCCAACGTCCTGACTTTC
-,-,TRBV20-1,TRBJ1-1,CSRQSSAEAFF,TGCAGTAGACAGTCCTCGGCTGAAGCTTTCTTT
-,-,TRBV7-6,TRBJ2-7,CASSLADSNRQYF,TGTGCCAGCAGCTTAGCCGACAGTAATAGGCAGTACTTC
-,-,TRBV7-8,TRBJ1-2,CASSLAGGANYGYTF,TGTGCCAGCAGCTTAGCGGGAGGAGCTAACTATGGCTACACCTTC
-,-,TRBV11-1,TRBJ2-5,CASSLDRGETQYF,TGTGCCAGCAGCTTAGATAGGGGAGAGACCCAGTACTTC
TRBD1,-,TRBV5-4,TRBJ2-7,CASSKTGGGVSYEQYF,TGTGCCAGCAGCAAAACAGGGGGAGGTGTGTCCTACGAGCAGTACTTC
-,-,TRBV7-2,TRBJ1-5,CASSRGLNQPQHF,TGTGCCAGCAGCCGAGGATTGAATCAGCCCCAGCATTTT
TRBD2,few,TRBV5-1,TRBJ2-1,CASSYQREAGNEQFF,TGCGCCAGCAGCTACCAGCGGGAGGCCGGCAATGAGCAGTTCTTC
-,-,TRBV18,TRBJ2-1,CASTPGGGKVNEQFF,TGTGCCAGCACGCCGGGCGGGGGCAAGGTAAATGAGCAGTTCTTC